The 9 T cell receptor beta chains listed next were all sequenced from one sample in a study of cytomegalovirus exposure and HLA in healthy donors. Amplification used 60 Vbeta primers and 13 Jbeta primers. The data were produced by immunoSEQ multiplex PCR, yet TCRdb's version contains in-frame clones alone and is incomplete. The repertoire holds roughly 140,000 clones, with 82% as singletons. Sequencing was carried out using PBMCs. These receptors were taken from a male donor in good health and CMV-seronegative.

This chain joins TRBV4-1 and TRBJ2-5; D not certain. CDR1 and CDR2 from the germline V gene are MGHRA and YSYEKL. This CDR3 is built from 15 residues. Deletions cut 3 bases from V and 1 base from J, with 12 bases between. CDR3 DNA sequence: TGCGCCAGCAGCCAGGCGGCCGGAACCCAAGAGACCCAGTACTTC. This encodes CASSQAAGTQETQYF.

The chain links TRBV9 to TRBJ2-7; possible D gene TRBD2, 5 bases. V lost 0 bases and J 5 bases, leaving 18 bases between the germline ends. Germline assignment: CDR1 SGDLS and CDR2 YYNGEE. This CDR3 is built from 16 residues. The CDR3 protein is CASSVAMASYVDEQYF. DNA for the CDR3: TGTGCCAGCAGCGTAGCAATGGCTAGCTACGTCGACGAGCAGTACTTC.

This rearrangement joins TRBV21-1 to TRBJ2-5; TRBD2, as called in the table, went unchecked against the DNA. The end of the DNA is better explained by TRBJ2-7, so the J call may be wrong. TRBV21-1 is a documented pseudogene. The CDR3 runs to 15 residues. The CDR3 loop is CASSDLGRGDYEQYF. CDR3 in DNA: TGTGCCAGCAGCGATCTGGGCCGAGGGGACTACGAGCAGTACTTC.

V usage is TRBV5-4 and J usage is TRBJ2-3; D call uncertain. The CDR3 extends over 13 amino acids. With 1 base removed from V and 4 bases from J, the gap between germline ends came to 7 bases. Germline assignment: CDR1 SGHNT and CDR2 YYREEE (reference sequence). For the CDR3, the DNA is TGTGCCAGCAGCTTGAGTGAGTCAGATACGCAGTATTTT. This translates into CASSLSESDTQYF.

The chain employs TRBV7-8 and TRBJ2-5; 8 bases are a match to TRBD2. The CDR3 is made up of 15 amino acids. Germline trimming cut 2 bases from V and 2 bases from J; bases unmatched to any gene: 4. Per germline, CDR1 SGHVS and CDR2 FQNEAQ. In nucleotides, the CDR3 is TGTGCCAGCAGCTTAAGCGGGAGTGGTCAAGAGACCCAGTACTTC. It yields the protein CASSLSGSGQETQYF.

The chain combines TRBV12-5 with TRBJ1-1, with no clear D. CDR1 LGHNT and CDR2 FRNRAP come from the germline V gene. Trimming stripped 7 bases from V and 1 base from J, with 22 bases between. This CDR3 has 17 residues. The CDR3 reads CASALVGAGTWNTEAFF. The CDR3, as DNA: TGTGCTAGTGCCTTGGTTGGAGCCGGTACCTGGAACACTGAAGCTTTCTTT.

This sequence joins TRBV27 and TRBJ2-3; D is possibly TRBD1 (5 bases). Trimming shortened V by 0 bases and J by 0 bases, and 10 bases separated the two germline ends. CDR1 MNHEY and CDR2 SMNVEV come from the germline V gene (reference sequence). The CDR3 sequence is 16 residues long. In DNA, the CDR3 is TGTGCCAGCAGTTTATCGTGGGGCTCTAGCACAGATACGCAGTATTTT. Its translation: CASSLSWGSSTDTQYF.

About this clone itself: A read error may produce the germline difference seen at one junction end. This sequence joins TRBV7-7 and TRBJ2-3, with D perhaps TRBD2 (5 bases). Germline values: CDR1 SSHAT, CDR2 FNYEAQ (reference sequence). The CDR3 has 14 amino acids. This CDR3 is CASSKAASTDTQYF. The CDR3 nucleotides read TGTGCTAGCAGCAAAGCGGCTAGCACAGATACGCAGTATTTT. Looking up the rest from reference TRBV7-7 and TRBJ2-3 gives the full variable domain: GAGVSQSPRYKVTKRGQDVTLRCDPISSHATLYWYQQALGQGPEFLTYFNYEAQPDKSGLPSDRFSAERPEGSISTLTIQRTEQRDSAMYRCASSKAASTDTQYFGPGTRLTVL.

This clone was counted between two and nine times. CDR3 bases: TGTGCCAGCAGCTTAGCGCCGGACACTGAAGCTTTCTTT. As protein: CASSLAPDTEAFF. The chain uses TRBV7-9 and TRBJ1-1, with D unclear. V dropped 0 bases and J dropped 3 bases, with 5 bases sitting between them. The CDR3 sequence is 13 residues long. Germline-derived CDR1 and CDR2 are SEHNR and FQNEAQ (reference sequence).